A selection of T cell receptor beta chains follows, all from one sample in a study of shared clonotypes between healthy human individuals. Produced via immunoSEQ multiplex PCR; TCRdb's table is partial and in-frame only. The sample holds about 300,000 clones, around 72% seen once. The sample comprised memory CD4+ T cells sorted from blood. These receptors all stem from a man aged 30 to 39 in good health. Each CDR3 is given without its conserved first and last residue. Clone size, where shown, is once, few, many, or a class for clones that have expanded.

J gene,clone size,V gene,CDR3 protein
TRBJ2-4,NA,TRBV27,ASSLEPLGKNIQY
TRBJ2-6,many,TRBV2,ASSASPLNVLT
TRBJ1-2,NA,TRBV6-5,ASSLDSYDYGYT
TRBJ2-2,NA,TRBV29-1,SVDAGGRGELF
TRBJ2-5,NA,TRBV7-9,ASSPQGGSGAQY
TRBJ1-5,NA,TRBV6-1,ASTATLSAWPQH
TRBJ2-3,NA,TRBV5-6,ASSSKSTDTQY
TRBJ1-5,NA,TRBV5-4,ASSLMGGPQH
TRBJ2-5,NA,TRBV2,ASRGGNHGETQY
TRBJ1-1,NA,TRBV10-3,AISETGGRAF
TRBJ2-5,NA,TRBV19,ASSIVSQETQY
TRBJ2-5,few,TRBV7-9,ASRRTGGEETQY
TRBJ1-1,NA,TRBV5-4,ASSRGTVNTEAF
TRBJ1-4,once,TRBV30,AWSVGTRNEKLF
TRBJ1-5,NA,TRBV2,ASTPRGGRYSNQPQH
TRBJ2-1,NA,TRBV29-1,SADGTYSYNEQF
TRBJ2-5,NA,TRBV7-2,ASTPGPGRAQETQY
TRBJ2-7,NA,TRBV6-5,ASTSGTGLKQY
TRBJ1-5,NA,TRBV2,ASSETGGHQPQH
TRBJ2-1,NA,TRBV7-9,ASSLVGGVAEQF
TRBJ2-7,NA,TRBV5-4,ASSFQGSAFYEQY
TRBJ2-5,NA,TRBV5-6,ASSALETQY
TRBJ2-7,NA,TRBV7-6,ASSLVGGQEDEQY
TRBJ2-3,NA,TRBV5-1,ASSLQTSGLTDTQY
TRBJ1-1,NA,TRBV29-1,SVWDRGEAF
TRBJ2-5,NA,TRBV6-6,ASRKQETQY
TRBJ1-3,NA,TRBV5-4,ASSWNQGSGNTIY
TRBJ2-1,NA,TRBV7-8,ASSLVEQF
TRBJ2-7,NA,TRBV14,ASSPNWAYEQY
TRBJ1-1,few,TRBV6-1,ASIDPGGTEAF
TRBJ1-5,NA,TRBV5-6,ASSLSPVAGRSQPQH
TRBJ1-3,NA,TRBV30,AWSIHRGGGNTIY
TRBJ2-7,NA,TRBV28,ASSTYGTGGSYEQY
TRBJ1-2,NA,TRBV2,ASSEALRGGWAYGYT
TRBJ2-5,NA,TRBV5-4,ASSSSGGVQETQY
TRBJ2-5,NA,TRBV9,ASSVGDRSFGETQY
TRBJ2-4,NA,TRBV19,ASSIAGEGVYIQY
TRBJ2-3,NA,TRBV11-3,ASSLAPNTDTQY
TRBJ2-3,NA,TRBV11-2,ASSLDGAGDTQY
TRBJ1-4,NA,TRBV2,ASRVTQGEKLF
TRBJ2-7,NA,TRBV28,ASSSTGYSYEQY
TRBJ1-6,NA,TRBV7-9,ASSSRQADNSPLH
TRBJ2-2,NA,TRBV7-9,ASSLGWAAGELF
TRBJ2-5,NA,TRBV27,ASRWRGQETQY
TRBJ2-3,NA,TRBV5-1,ASGNTDTQY
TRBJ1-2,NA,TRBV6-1,ASRGQIVDT
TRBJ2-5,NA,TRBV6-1,ASSEGRETQY
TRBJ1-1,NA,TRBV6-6,ASSKTGTGFSTEAF
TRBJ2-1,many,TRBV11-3,ASSADRGSYNEQF
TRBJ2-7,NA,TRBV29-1,SAEKLAGAGEQY
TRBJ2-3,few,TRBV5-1,ASSRVAGGVGDTQY
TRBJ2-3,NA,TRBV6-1,ASSDSAGAPDTQY
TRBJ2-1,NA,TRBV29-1,SLRTGVNNEQF